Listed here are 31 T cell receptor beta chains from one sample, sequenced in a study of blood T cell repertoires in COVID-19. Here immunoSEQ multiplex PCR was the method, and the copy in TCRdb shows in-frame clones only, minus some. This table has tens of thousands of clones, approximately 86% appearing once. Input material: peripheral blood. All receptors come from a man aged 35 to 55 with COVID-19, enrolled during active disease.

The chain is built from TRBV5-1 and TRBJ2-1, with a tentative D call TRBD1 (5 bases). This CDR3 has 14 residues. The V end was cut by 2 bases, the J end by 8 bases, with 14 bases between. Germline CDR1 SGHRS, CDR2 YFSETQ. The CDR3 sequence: CASSLNSQGDEQFF. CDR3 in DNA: TGCGCCAGCAGCTTAAACAGCCAAGGGGATGAGCAGTTCTTC.

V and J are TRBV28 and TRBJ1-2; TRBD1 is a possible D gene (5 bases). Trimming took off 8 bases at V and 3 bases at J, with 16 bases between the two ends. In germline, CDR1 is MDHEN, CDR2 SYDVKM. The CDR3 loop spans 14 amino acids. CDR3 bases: TGTGCCAGCGGCCGATCCGACAGTCACTATGGCTACACCTTC. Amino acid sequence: CASGRSDSHYGYTF.

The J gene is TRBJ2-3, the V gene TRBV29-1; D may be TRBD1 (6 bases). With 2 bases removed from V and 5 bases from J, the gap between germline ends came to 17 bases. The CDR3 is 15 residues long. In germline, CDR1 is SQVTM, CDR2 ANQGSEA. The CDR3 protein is CSVESQGHLGDTQYF. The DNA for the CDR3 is TGCAGCGTTGAAAGTCAGGGGCATTTAGGAGATACGCAGTATTTT.

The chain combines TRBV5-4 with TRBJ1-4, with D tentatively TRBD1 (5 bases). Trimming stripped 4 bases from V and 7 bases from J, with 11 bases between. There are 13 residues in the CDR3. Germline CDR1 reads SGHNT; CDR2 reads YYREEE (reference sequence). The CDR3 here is CASSRNTGEKLFF. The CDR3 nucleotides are TGTGCCAGCAGCCGAAATACAGGTGAAAAACTGTTTTTT.

CDR3 coding DNA: TGTGCCAGCAGCGCGCCCCTGAGCTCTGGGGCCAACGTCCTGACTTTC. This encodes CASSAPLSSGANVLTF. The chain has TRBV5-4 and TRBJ2-6; D is undetermined. Trimming took 4 bases from V and 0 from J, leaving 11 bases between them. The CDR3 loop spans 16 amino acids. Germline V CDR1 and CDR2: SGHNT, YYREEE (reference sequence).

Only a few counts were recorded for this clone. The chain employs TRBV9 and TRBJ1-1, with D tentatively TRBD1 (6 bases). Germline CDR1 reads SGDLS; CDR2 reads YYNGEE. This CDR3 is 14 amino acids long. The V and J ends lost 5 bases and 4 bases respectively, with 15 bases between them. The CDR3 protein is CASRPMTGLTEAFF. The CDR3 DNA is TGTGCCAGCAGACCGATGACAGGACTCACTGAAGCTTTCTTT.

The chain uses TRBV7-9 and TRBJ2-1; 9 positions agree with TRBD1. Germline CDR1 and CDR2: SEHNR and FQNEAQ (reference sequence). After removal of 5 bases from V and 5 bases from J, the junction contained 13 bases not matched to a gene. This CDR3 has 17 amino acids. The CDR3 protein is CASSRRQDRGRHNEQFF. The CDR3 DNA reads TGTGCCAGCAGCAGACGACAGGACAGGGGCCGACACAATGAGCAGTTCTTC.

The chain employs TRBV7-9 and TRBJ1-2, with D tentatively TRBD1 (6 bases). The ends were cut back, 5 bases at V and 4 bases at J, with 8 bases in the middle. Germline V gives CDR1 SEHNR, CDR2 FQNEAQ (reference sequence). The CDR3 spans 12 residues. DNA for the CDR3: TGTGCCAGCAGCATGGACAGCTATGGCTACACCTTC. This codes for CASSMDSYGYTF. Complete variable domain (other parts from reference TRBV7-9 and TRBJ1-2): DTGVSQNPRHKITKRGQNVTFRCDPISEHNRLYWYRQTLGQGPEFLTYFQNEAQLEKSRLLSDRFSAERPKGSFSTLEIQRTEQGDSAMYLCASSMDSYGYTFGSGTRLTVV.

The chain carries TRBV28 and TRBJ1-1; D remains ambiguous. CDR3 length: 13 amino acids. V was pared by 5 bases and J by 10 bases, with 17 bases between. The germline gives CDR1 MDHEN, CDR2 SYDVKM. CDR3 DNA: TGTGCCAGCAGTCCCAGCAGCGGAGTCAGAGCTTTCTTT. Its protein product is CASSPSSGVRAFF.

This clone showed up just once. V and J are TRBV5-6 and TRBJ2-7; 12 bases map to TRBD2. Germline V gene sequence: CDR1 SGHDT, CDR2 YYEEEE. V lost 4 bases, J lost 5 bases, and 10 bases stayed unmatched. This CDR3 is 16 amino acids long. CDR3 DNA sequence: TGTGCCAGCAGCCTACTAGCGGGGGGCCCTAAAGACGAGCAGTACTTC. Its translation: CASSLLAGGPKDEQYF. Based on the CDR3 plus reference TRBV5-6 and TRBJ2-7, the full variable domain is DAGVTQSPTHLIKTRGQQVTLRCSPKSGHDTVSWYQQALGQGPQFIFQYYEEEERQRGNFPDRFSGHQFPNYSSELNVNALLLGDSALYLCASSLLAGGPKDEQYFGPGTRLTVT.

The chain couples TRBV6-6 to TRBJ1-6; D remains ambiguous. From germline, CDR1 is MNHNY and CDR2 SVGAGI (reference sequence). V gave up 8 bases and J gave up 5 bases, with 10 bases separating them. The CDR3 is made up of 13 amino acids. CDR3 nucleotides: TGTGCCAGCCGGGAGAGAGATAATTCACCCCTCCACTTT. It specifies CASRERDNSPLHF.

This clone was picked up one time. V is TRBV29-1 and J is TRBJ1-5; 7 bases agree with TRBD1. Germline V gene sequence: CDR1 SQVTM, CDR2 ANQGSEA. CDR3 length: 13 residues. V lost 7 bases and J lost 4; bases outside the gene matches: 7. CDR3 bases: TGCAGCGCATCGACAGGGCGGAATCAGCCCCAGCATTTT. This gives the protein CSASTGRNQPQHF.

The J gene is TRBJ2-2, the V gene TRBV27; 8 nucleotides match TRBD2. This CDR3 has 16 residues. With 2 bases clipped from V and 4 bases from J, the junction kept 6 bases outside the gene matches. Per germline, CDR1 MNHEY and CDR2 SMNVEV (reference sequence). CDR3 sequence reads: CASSLTSGSFTGELFF. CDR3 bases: TGTGCCAGCAGTTTAACTAGCGGTTCATTCACCGGGGAGCTGTTTTTT.

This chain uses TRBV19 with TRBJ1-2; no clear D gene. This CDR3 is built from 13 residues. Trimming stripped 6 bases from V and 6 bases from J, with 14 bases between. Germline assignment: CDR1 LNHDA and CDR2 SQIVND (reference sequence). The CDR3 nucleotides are TGTGCCAGTAGGCTAGACCCCCCTGATGGCTACACCTTC. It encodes CASRLDPPDGYTF.

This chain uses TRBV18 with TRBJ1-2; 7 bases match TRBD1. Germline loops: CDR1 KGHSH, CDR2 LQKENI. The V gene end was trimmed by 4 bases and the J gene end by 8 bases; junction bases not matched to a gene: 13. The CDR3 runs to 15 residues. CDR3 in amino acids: CASSLQPGGTKGYTF. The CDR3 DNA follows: TGTGCCAGCTCACTACAACCAGGGGGTACCAAGGGCTACACCTTC.

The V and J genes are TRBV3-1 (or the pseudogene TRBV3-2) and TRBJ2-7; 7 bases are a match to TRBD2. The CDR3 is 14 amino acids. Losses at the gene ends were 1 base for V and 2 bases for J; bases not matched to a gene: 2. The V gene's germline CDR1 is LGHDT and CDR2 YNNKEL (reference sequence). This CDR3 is CASSQGGGTYEQYF. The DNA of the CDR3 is TGTGCCAGCAGCCAAGGCGGGGGAACCTACGAGCAGTACTTC.

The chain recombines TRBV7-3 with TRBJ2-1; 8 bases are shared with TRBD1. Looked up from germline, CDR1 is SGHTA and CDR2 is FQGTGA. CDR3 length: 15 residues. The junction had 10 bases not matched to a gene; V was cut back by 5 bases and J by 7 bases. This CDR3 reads CASSRVSGGPNEQFF. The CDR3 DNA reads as TGTGCCAGCAGCCGTGTGTCAGGGGGCCCGAATGAGCAGTTCTTC.

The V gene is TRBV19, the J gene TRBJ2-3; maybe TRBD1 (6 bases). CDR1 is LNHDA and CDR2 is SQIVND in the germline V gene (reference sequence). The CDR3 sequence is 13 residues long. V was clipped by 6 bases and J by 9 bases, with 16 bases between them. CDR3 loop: CASREQGEGTQYF. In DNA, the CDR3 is TGTGCCAGTAGGGAACAGGGTGAGGGGACGCAGTATTTT.

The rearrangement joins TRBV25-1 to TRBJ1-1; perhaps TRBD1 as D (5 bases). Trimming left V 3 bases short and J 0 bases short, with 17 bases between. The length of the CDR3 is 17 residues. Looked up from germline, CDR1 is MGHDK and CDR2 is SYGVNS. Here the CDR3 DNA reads TGTGCCAGCAGTGAGGAGATGGCAGGGCCCATGAACACTGAAGCTTTCTTT. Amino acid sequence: CASSEEMAGPMNTEAFF.

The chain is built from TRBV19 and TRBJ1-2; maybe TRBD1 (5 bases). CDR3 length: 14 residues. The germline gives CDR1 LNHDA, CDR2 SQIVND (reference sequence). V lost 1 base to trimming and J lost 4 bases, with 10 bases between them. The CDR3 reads CASSIGTLGYGYTF. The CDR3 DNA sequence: TGTGCCAGTAGTATAGGGACACTCGGCTATGGCTACACCTTC.

Here the CDR3 reads CASSFDRGWNTGELFF. CDR3 coding DNA: TGTGCCAGCAGCTTCGACAGGGGCTGGAACACCGGGGAGCTGTTTTTT. The rearrangement uses TRBV7-9 and TRBJ2-2; 8 positions agree with TRBD1. The CDR3 runs to 16 residues. The germline V gene encodes CDR1 SEHNR and CDR2 FQNEAQ (reference sequence). The V segment lost 3 bases and the J segment 1 base; nucleotides outside the gene matches: 4.

This CDR3 is CASSLGQHNSPLHF. CDR3 in DNA: TGTGCCAGCAGCTTAGGACAGCATAATTCACCCCTCCACTTT. The rearrangement joins TRBV7-8 to TRBJ1-6; TRBD1 is a possible D gene (5 bases). Trimming stripped 1 base from V and 5 bases from J, with 6 bases between. This CDR3 contains 14 residues. Germline lookup yields CDR1 SGHVS and CDR2 FQNEAQ.

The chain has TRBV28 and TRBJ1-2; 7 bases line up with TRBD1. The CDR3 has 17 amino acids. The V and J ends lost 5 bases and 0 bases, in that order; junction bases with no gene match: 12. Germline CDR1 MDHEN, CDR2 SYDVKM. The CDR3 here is CASSPDRAPLANYGYTF. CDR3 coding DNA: TGTGCCAGCAGTCCAGACAGGGCCCCCCTAGCTAACTATGGCTACACCTTC.

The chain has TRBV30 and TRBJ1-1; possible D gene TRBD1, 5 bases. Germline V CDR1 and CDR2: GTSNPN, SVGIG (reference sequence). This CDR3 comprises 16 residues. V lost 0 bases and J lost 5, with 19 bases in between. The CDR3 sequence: CAWSVLFQGFRTEAFF. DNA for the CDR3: TGTGCCTGGAGTGTACTCTTCCAGGGTTTTAGGACTGAAGCTTTCTTT.

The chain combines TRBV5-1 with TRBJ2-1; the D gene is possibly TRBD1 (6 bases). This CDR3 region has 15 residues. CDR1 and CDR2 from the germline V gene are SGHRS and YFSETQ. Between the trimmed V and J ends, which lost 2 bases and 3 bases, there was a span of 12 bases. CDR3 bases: TGCGCCAGCAGCTTAGCAGGGGATTTCTACAATGAGCAGTTCTTC. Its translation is CASSLAGDFYNEQFF. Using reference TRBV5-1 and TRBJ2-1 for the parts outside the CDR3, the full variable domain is KAGVTQTPRYLIKTRGQQVTLSCSPISGHRSVSWYQQTPGQGLQFLFEYFSETQRNKGNFPGRFSGRQFSNSRSEMNVSTLELGDSALYLCASSLAGDFYNEQFFGPGTRLTVL.

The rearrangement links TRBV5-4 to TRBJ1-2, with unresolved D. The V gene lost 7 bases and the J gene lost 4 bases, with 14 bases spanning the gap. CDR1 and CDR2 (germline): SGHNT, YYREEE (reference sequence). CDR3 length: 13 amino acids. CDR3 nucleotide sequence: TGTGCCAGCGGACTAGTATCGGGCTATGGCTACACCTTC. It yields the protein CASGLVSGYGYTF.

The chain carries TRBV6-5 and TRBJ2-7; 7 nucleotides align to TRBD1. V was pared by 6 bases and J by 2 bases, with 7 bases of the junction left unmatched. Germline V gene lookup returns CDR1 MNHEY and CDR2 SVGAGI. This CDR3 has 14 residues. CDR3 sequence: CASSPGTETYEQYF. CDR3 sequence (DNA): TGTGCCAGCAGCCCCGGGACAGAGACCTACGAGCAGTACTTC.

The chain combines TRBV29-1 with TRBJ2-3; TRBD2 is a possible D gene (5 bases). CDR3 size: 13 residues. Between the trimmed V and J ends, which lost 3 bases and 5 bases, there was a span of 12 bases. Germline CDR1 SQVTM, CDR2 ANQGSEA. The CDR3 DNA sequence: TGCAGCGTTGATGACGGGAAGGGAGATACGCAGTATTTT. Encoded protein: CSVDDGKGDTQYF.

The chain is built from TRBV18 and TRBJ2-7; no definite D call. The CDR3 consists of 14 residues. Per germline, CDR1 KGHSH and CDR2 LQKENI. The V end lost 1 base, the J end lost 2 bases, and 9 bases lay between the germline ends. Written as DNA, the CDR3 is TGTGCCAGCTCACCACAGTCCACAGCCTACGAGCAGTACTTC. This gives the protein CASSPQSTAYEQYF.

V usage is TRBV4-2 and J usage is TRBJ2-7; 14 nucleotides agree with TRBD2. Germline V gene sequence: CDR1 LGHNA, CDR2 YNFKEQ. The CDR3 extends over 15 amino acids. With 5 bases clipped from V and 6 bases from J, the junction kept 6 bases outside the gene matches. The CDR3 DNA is TGTGCCAGCAGCAAAGGGACTAGCGGGGGCGGCGAGCAGTACTTC. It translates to CASSKGTSGGGEQYF.

The CDR3: CASSPRTTGQYGYTF. The CDR3 DNA follows: TGTGCCAGTAGTCCTCGAACCACAGGGCAGTATGGCTACACCTTC. The chain is built from TRBV19 and TRBJ1-2; maybe TRBD1 (6 bases). This CDR3 is built from 15 residues. V was clipped by 5 bases and J by 5 bases, with 18 bases between them. CDR1 LNHDA and CDR2 SQIVND come from the germline V gene (reference sequence).